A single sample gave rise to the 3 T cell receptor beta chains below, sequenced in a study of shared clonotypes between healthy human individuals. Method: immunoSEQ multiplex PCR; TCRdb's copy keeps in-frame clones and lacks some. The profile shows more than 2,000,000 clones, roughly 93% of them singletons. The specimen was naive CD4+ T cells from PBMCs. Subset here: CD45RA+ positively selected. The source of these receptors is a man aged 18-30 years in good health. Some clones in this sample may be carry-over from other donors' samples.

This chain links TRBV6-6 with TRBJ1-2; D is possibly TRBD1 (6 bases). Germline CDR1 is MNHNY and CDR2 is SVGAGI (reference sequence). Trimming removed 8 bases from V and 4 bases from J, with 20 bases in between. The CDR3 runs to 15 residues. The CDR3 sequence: CASYTGGARLYGYTF. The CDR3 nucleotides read TGTGCCAGCTACACCGGGGGGGCTAGGCTCTATGGCTACACCTTC.

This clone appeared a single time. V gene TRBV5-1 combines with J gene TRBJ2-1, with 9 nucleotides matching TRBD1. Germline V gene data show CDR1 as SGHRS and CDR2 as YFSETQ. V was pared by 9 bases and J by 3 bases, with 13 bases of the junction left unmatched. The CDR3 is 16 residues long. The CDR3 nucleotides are TGCGCCACCACCCTGACCGGGACAGGGATCTACAATGAGCAGTTCTTC. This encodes CATTLTGTGIYNEQFF.

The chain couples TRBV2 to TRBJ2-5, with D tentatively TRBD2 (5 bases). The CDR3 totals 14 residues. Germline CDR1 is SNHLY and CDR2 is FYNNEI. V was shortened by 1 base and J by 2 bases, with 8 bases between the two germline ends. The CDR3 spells CASSEGLAQETQYF. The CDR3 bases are TGTGCCAGCAGTGAAGGGCTAGCTCAAGAGACCCAGTACTTC.